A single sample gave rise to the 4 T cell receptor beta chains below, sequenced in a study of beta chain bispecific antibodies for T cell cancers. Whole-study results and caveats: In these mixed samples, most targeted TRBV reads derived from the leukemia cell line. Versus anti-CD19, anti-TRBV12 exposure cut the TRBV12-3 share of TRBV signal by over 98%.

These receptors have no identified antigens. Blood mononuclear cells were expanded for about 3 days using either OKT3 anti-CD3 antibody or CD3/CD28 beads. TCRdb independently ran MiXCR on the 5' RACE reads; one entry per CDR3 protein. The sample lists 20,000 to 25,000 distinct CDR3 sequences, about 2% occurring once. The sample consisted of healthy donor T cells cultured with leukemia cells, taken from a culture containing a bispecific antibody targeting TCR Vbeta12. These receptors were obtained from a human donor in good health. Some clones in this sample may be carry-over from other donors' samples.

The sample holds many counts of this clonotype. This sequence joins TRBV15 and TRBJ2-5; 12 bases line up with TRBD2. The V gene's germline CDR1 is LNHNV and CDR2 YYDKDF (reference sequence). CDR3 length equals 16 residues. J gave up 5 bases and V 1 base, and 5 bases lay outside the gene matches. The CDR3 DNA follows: TGTGCCACCAGCAGAGGGACTAGCGGGGCCCGGGAGACCCAGTACTTC. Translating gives CATSRGTSGARETQYF.

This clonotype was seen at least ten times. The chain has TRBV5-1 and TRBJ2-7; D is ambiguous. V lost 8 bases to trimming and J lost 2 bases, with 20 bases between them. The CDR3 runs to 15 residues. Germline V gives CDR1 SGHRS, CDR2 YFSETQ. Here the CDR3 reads CASKTSWGTPYEQYF. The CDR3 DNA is TGCGCCAGTAAAACCTCCTGGGGTACTCCCTACGAGCAGTACTTC.

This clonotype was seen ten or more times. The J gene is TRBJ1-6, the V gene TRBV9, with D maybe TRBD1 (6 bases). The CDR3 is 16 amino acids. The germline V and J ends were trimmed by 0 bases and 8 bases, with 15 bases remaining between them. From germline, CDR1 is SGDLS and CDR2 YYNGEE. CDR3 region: CASSVGSRGLDSPLHF. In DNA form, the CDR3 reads TGTGCCAGCAGCGTAGGTTCAAGGGGGTTGGATTCACCCCTCCACTTT.

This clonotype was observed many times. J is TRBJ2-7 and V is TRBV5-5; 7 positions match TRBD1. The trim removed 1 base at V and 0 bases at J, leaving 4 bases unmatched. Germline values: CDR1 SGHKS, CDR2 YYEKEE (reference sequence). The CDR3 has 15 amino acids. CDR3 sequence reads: CASSLLAGGSYEQYF. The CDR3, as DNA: TGTGCCAGCAGCTTGCTGGCAGGGGGCTCCTACGAGCAGTACTTC.